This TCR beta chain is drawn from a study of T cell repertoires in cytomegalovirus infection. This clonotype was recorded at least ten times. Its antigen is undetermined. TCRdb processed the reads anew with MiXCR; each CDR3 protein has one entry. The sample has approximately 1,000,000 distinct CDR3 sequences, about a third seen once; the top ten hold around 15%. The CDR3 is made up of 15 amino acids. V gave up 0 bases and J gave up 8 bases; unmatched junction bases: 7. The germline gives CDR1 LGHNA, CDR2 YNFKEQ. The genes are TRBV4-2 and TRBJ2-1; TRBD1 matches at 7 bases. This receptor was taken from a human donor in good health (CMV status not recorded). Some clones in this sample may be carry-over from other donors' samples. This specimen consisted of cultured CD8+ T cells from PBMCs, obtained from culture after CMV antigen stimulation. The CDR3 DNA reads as TGTGCCAGCAGCCAAGATCGTAAGGGGGCTGATGAGCAGTTCTTC. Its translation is CASSQDRKGADEQFF.